This is a list of T cell receptor beta chains from one sample in a study of T cell responses to AZD1222 COVID-19 vaccine. The protocol was immunoSEQ multiplex PCR, while the TCRdb copy is restricted to in-frame clones and leaves out a portion. This sample carries roughly 150,000 clones, about nine tenths of them seen once, and the ten largest clones take approximately 1.5%. Sample: peripheral blood, taken on day 0 of AZD1222 vaccination. The receptors shown here come from an adult in good health. Each CDR3 is given with its conserved first and last residue. The order of the fields is D gene, J gene, V gene, clone size, CDR3 DNA, CDR3 protein. A D gene is named only where the DNA matches it firmly. The size entry is marked missing in some rows and otherwise reads once, few, many or a size class.

TRBD1 | TRBJ2-7 | TRBV28 | - | TGTGCCAGCAGTCCAGGACAGGTTGGATGGGAGCAGTACTTC | CASSPGQVGWEQYF
- | TRBJ2-7 | TRBV11-2 | - | TGTGCCAGCAGCTTGGGGCAGGGAAGTACCTACGAGCAGTACTTC | CASSLGQGSTYEQYF
- | TRBJ1-5 | TRBV28 | - | TGTGCCAGCAGTTTATGGGGACCGAGTAGCAATCAGCCCCAGCATTTT | CASSLWGPSSNQPQHF
TRBD1 | TRBJ2-7 | TRBV12-3/TRBV12-4 | once | TGTGCCAGCAGTGAGACAGGGCTCGAGCAGTACTTC | CASSETGLEQYF
- | TRBJ1-5 | TRBV7-9 | - | TGTGCCAGCAGCCCCGGACAGCAGCAGCCCCAGCATTTT | CASSPGQQQPQHF
TRBD1 | TRBJ1-3 | TRBV18 | - | TGTGCCAGCTCACCGGTAGCCGGACAGGCCTTCTCTGGAAACACCATATATTTT | CASSPVAGQAFSGNTIYF
TRBD2 | TRBJ2-1 | TRBV4-2 | - | TGTGCCAGCAGCCAATCTGTAGCGGGGGGAATCTACAATGAGCAGTTCTTC | CASSQSVAGGIYNEQFF
TRBD1 | TRBJ2-7 | TRBV2 | - | TGTGCCAGCAGAGACAGAGGGGACAGGGGCTACGAGCAGTACTTC | CASRDRGDRGYEQYF
- | TRBJ2-7 | TRBV3-1/TRBV3-2 | - | TGTGCCAGCAGCCAAACTAGCTCCTACGAGCAGTACTTC | CASSQTSSYEQYF
TRBD1 | TRBJ2-1 | TRBV7-8 | - | TGTGCCAGCAGCCCTCCCGGGACAGGGTACAATGAGCAGTTCTTC | CASSPPGTGYNEQFF
TRBD1 | TRBJ1-2 | TRBV28 | - | TGTGCCAGCAGTTTGGACAGGAGGAACCTCTATGGCTACACCTTC | CASSLDRRNLYGYTF
- | TRBJ1-1 | TRBV28 | - | TGTGCCAGCAGTTTGGGGACACCCTACACTGAAGCTTTCTTT | CASSLGTPYTEAFF
- | TRBJ1-2 | TRBV15 | - | TGTGCCACCAGCAGATTATCAGGGGACCAGGGCTATGGCTACACCTTC | CATSRLSGDQGYGYTF
- | TRBJ1-5 | TRBV6-1 | - | TGTGCCAGCAGTGAACCTGGAGTGGGCGATCAGCCCCAGCATTTT | CASSEPGVGDQPQHF
- | TRBJ1-5 | TRBV28 | once | TGTGCCAGCAGTTTAGGACATGACAATCAGCCCCAGCATTTT | CASSLGHDNQPQHF
TRBD1 | TRBJ1-2 | TRBV10-3 | - | TGTGCCATCCTAGGGGGCGACTATGGCTACACCTTC | CAILGGDYGYTF
- | TRBJ1-1 | TRBV6-1 | - | TGTGCCAGCAGTGAAGCCTCCCCCGCCCATGGGACTGAAGCTTTCTTT | CASSEASPAHGTEAFF
- | TRBJ2-1 | TRBV20-1 | - | TGCAGTGCAAGTGGGGTTGGTGAGCAGTTCTTC | CSASGVGEQFF
- | TRBJ2-7 | TRBV21-1 | - | TGTGCCAGCAGCAAAGGGGCCAGGGGGCTCTCCCGCTCCTACGAGCAGTACTTC | CASSKGARGLSRSYEQYF
- | TRBJ2-7 | TRBV9 | few | TGTGCCAGCAGCTGGGGGAGCTCCTACGAGCAGTACTTC | CASSWGSSYEQYF
- | TRBJ1-5 | TRBV2 | - | TGTGCCAGCAGTGAAGGAGCAGGTAGCTATCAGCCCCAGCATTTT | CASSEGAGSYQPQHF
TRBD1 | TRBJ1-6 | TRBV13 | - | TGCGGGGGGGACAGCTATAATTCACCCCTCCACTTT | CGGDSYNSPLHF
TRBD1 | TRBJ1-1 | TRBV30 | - | TGTGCCTGGAGTGGACAGGGGGATATCGTAGCTTTCTTT | CAWSGQGDIVAFF
- | TRBJ1-5 | TRBV30 | - | TGTGCCTGGAATGTTGGGGGGGGTCAGCCCCAGCATTTT | CAWNVGGGQPQHF
- | TRBJ2-3 | TRBV6-4 | once | TGTGCCAGCAGTGCGGGGGCCACAGATACGCAGTATTTT | CASSAGATDTQYF
TRBD2 | TRBJ2-1 | TRBV18 | - | TGTGCCAGCTCGTCGACTAGCGGATACAATGAGCAGTTCTTC | CASSSTSGYNEQFF
- | TRBJ2-3 | TRBV7-9 | - | TGTGCCAGCAGTGGTCCGGGGGTAGATACGCAGTATTTT | CASSGPGVDTQYF
- | TRBJ1-1 | TRBV5-6 | - | TGTGCCAGCAGCTTGGCCGCCGCTAGGAACACTGAAGCTTTCTTT | CASSLAAARNTEAFF
- | TRBJ2-3 | TRBV7-2 | - | TGTGCCAGCAGCCCCCGCACAGATACGCAGTATTTT | CASSPRTDTQYF
- | TRBJ1-3 | TRBV5-1 | - | TGCGCCAGCAGTAGGGGGGAAGGTTCTGGAAACACCATATATTTT | CASSRGEGSGNTIYF
- | TRBJ2-1 | TRBV5-6 | - | TGTGCCAGCAGCGCGTACGCCCATGAGCAGTTCTTC | CASSAYAHEQFF
- | TRBJ1-3 | TRBV18 | - | TGTGCCAGCTCACCATCCTTAGACTGGCTTGCTGGAAACACCATATATTTT | CASSPSLDWLAGNTIYF
TRBD2 | TRBJ2-3 | TRBV28 | once | TGTGCCAGCAGTACAAACCTCCCGGGACTAGCGGGAAACACAGATACGCAGTATTTT | CASSTNLPGLAGNTDTQYF
- | TRBJ1-1 | TRBV3-1/TRBV3-2 | - | TGTGCCAGCAGCCACCAGGGACGGCGGCCTCCCGCTGAAGCTTTCTTT | CASSHQGRRPPAEAFF
- | TRBJ1-1 | TRBV5-4 | once | TGTGCCAGCAGCTTGGAAGGTCGGGGACTCCGGGAAGCTTTCTTT | CASSLEGRGLREAFF
- | TRBJ2-3 | TRBV9 | - | TGTGCCAGCAGCCCCGATGTGGGGTCACACACAGATACGCAGTATTTT | CASSPDVGSHTDTQYF
TRBD1 | TRBJ2-6 | TRBV19 | - | TGTGCCAGTAGTATCTCCGGGACAGGCGCTTGGTCCGGGGCCAACGTCCTGACTTTC | CASSISGTGAWSGANVLTF